This T cell receptor (beta chain) is drawn from a study of cytomegalovirus exposure and HLA in healthy donors. Looked up from germline, CDR1 is SNHLY and CDR2 is FYNNEI. The CDR3 runs 12 residues. The V end lost 4 bases, the J end lost 15 bases, and 16 bases lay between the germline ends. PCR involved 60 Vbeta and 13 Jbeta primers. The table came from immunoSEQ multiplex PCR; TCRdb's copy has only in-frame clones and leaves some out. Seen here are about 94,000 clones, 81% observed once, and the top ten hold 10%. The specimen was PBMCs. The chain is built from TRBV2 and TRBJ2-1; weak D call: TRBD2 (6 bases). This sequence was found in a human donor in good health. Here the CDR3 DNA reads TGTGCCAGCAGTGGCCGGCGGGAAAGGTGGTTCTTC. It specifies CASSGRRERWFF.